The present entry profiles one TCR beta chain with its context. Data came from immunoSEQ multiplex PCR; TCRdb stores just in-frame clones and leaves some out. The sample contains about 21,000 clones, 40% to 45% of which appear only once. The CDR3 length is 15 residues. Germline-derived CDR1 and CDR2 are SGHVS and FQNEAQ. With 1 base removed from V and 5 bases from J, the gap between germline ends came to 14 bases. Irradiated stimulators labeled with violet dye, approximately 200,000 in number, were plated with approximately 200,000 CFSE-labeled responders. Responder CD3+CD4+ and CD3+CD8+ cells that were proliferating and CFSE-low were sorted after the reaction. The data stem from a study of graft-versus-host responses after intestinal transplantation. At the level of the study: Recipients got multivisceral, liver-intestinal, or isolated intestinal transplants. Study results and caveats: GvH clones were found in recipient marrow; some appeared first in ileum or blood. Among circulating GvH clones, peak levels were associated with early post-transplant declines in HvG clones.

The sample here was alloreactive CD8+ T cells from a mixed lymphocyte reaction culture, taken before intestinal transplant. Indicated subset: CFSE-low proliferating T cells sorted from roughly six-day pre-transplant mixed lymphocyte reaction (GvH or HvG direction). The chain couples TRBV7-8 to TRBJ1-1, with no clear D. The sequence was collected from a human patient who received an intestinal transplant. The CDR3 DNA reads as TGTGCCAGCAGCTTAGTCGTTGAGGGAAGGACTGAAGCTTTCTTT. Protein product: CASSLVVEGRTEAFF.